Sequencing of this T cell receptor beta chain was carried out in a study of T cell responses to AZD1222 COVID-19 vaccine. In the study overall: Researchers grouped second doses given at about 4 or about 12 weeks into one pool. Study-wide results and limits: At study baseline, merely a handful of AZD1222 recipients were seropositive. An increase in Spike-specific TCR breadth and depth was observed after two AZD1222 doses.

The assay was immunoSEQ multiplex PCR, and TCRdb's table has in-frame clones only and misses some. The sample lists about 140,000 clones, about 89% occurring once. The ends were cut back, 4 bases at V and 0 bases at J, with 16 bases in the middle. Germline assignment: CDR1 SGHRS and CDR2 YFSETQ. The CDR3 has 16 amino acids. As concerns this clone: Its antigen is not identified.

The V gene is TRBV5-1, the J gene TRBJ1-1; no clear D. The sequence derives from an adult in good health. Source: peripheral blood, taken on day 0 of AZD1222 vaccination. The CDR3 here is CASSPDTIKMNTEAFF. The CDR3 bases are TGCGCCAGCAGCCCAGACACCATTAAAATGAACACTGAAGCTTTCTTT.